This T cell receptor beta chain was sequenced for a study of cytomegalovirus exposure and HLA in healthy donors (dated by TCRdb to about 2017). For the wider study: According to an earlier analysis of 550 to 750 of the donors, about 179 million T cells yielded roughly 100 million unique TCR beta sequences and about 280 Gb of sequence data. Roughly 300 gigabases of sequencing data and tens of millions of unique TCR sequences were included in an early release covering roughly 600 HLA-typed donors. The genetic ancestry cluster associated with self-reported Caucasian donors included 81% of the 300 to 400 genotyped donors. The study was designed to test whether signatures of past pathogen exposure could be identified by cataloging public T cell receptors. The T cell repertoires of about 700 subjects were profiled by immunosequencing and related to cytomegalovirus serostatus. In addition to the first cohort of around 670 subjects, a separate validation cohort of approximately 130 different subjects was used. High-throughput TCR immunosequencing, statistical association of individual TCRs with disease status, and machine learning were combined to predict cytomegalovirus infection status. A later analysis re-analyzed previously published TCR beta repertoires from 660 or so donors and added high-resolution HLA genotyping to study TCR occurrence patterns. In the later analysis, no new phenotypic data were used to find candidate immune exposures; instead, reliance was placed on TCR beta sequences and their occurrence across donors. An earlier analysis of 587 of the donors applied high-throughput TCR beta sequencing to assess whether each TCR beta V gene segment acted as functional or pseudogenic. Donor age, sex, ethnicity and CMV serostatus were compiled alongside the repertoire data. In a later genetic analysis, genome-wide SNP genotypes for about 55% of the roughly 700 donors were used, and that subset was treated as a discovery cohort. All discovery cohort repertoires had been generated using a single sequencing platform. HLA typing covered class I and class II loci at four-digit resolution. Typing coverage varied by locus: roughly 629-630 donors for A, B, C, DRB1 and DQB1; approximately 560 for DQA1; over 600 for DPA1; roughly 470 for DPB1. Roughly 5 DR-DQ haplotypes were handled as single units for association and clustering, since linkage in the cohort was strong. On average, roughly 250,000 unique TCR beta nucleotide sequences were sequenced per donor among 300 to 500 genotyped donors of the cohort, with around 19% of those sequences being non-productive.

What the research found in general, with its limitations: In a later genetic analysis, fewer N-insertions in productive TCRs were reported among donors in an Asian-associated ancestry cluster than the roughly 670-donor mean. In a later analysis, HLA-associated TCR beta chains were found to be more clonally expanded and to have lower generation probabilities than equally common non-associated chains. The study listed 170 or so TCR beta chains as associated with cytomegalovirus. HLA typing was unavailable for some donors at each locus, so association tests used only the typed subset. A later analysis associated 16,951 TCR beta sequences with specific HLA alleles at a false discovery rate of 0.05. A later analysis reported that several top co-occurrence clusters appeared linked to parvovirus B19, influenza, CMV and Epstein-Barr virus. A later analysis found that TCR association rates varied across HLA loci, with DRB1 alleles showing the most associated TCRs and HLA-C alleles the fewest. Cytomegalovirus status was reported to be diagnosed by the classifier with high specificity and sensitivity in both the original and validation cohorts. For the cohort, immune exposure information was limited to CMV serostatus. Because counts were too low, roughly 17 rarely observed V segments, including chromosome 9 orphons, were left out of the earlier analysis of over 550 of the donors. Correlated functional status among segregating V segments might reflect linkage disequilibrium, but an unknown experimental factor could not be ruled out. A cluster of highly shared sequence variants was judged likely to be a technical artifact of the sequencing pipeline. The 87-base-pair reads could not distinguish some IMGT-functional V segments, including TRBV6-2 and TRBV6-3, so those segments were excluded. Broadly in line with IMGT annotations, most TCR beta V segments showed up in productive rearrangements about 87% or about 30% of the time in an earlier analysis of about 500 of the donors. According to the authors, the approach could potentially be generalized to other disease states and immunological phenotypes. Most TCR sequences were observed very rarely across donors, whereas some public TCRs were present in many individuals. Roughly uniform sequencing depth across donors was assumed in presence/absence analyses, although this assumption may not hold. An association between a missense DCLRE1C variant and V-gene and J-gene trimming of TCR beta chains was found in a later genetic analysis and replicated in an independent cohort. Most CMV-associated TCR beta chains appeared to be HLA-restricted in a later analysis, and the HLA associations seemed to be driven largely by CMV exposure. The cohort was sequenced for TCR beta chains only, and without alpha or paired-chain data the features that could be detected were limited. Assigning TCR associations to individual alleles was difficult when HLA alleles, especially DR and DQ, strongly co-occurred. A further reported finding was that TCR beta sequences accurately predicted the HLA-A and HLA-B alleles for most subjects in the first cohort. In vitro tests confirmed that a few of the cytomegalovirus-associated TCR beta chains recognize cytomegalovirus antigens.

In total, roughly 670 healthy bone marrow donors made up the cohort. At the time of sampling, every cohort member was nominally healthy, though immune exposures that went unrecorded were likely present. The donor was CMV seropositive and belonged to the group of 250 to 300 seropositive cohort members. A peripheral blood sample was collected from each donor, and TCR beta sequencing was performed on peripheral blood mononuclear cells. The Qiagen DNeasy Blood Extraction Kit was used to extract genomic DNA from the blood cell samples. Library prep was done by the immunoSEQ multiplex PCR assay. For the multiplex PCR, a mixture combining 60 forward primers for TCR Vbeta segments and 13 reverse primers for TCR Jbeta segments was used. A multiplex PCR assay on genomic DNA amplified the CDR3 region of rearranged TCR beta genes. On the Illumina HiSeq System, the amplified TCR beta libraries were sequenced as 87-base-pair reads. The published analysis was carried out like this. A later analysis tallied around 80 million unique TCR beta chains across the 700 or so repertoires, and roughly 11 million of those chains were shared by two or more donors. Raw reads were error-corrected and collapsed into unique sequences with a nearest-neighbor algorithm that merged closely related sequences to remove PCR and sequencing errors. CDR3 sequences were aligned to IMGT reference sequences to assign V, D and J gene segments. For a sequence to be retained, a match of at least six nucleotides to both a V gene segment and a J gene segment was required. Rearrangements were classified as productive when the CDR3 lacked stop codons and remained in frame with V and J, and all other rearrangements were classified as non-productive. CDR3 was defined according to IMGT convention as the region running from the second conserved V-encoded cysteine to the conserved J-encoded phenylalanine. The earlier analysis of 550 to 650 of the donors excluded any sequence lacking an unambiguous match to a single V gene segment. In an earlier analysis of 450 to 700 of the donors, V segments were called functional above 56.7% productive rearrangements and were called segregating when the between-donor standard deviation exceeded 5%. A statistical classification framework was built for diagnosing cytomegalovirus status from the catalog of TCR beta chain sequences. In a later analysis, TCR nucleotide sequences were compared against IMGT/GENE-DB human TR gene sequences so that V and J genes could be assigned. In a later analysis, CDR3 sequences and most-parsimonious VDJ recombination scenarios were assigned using the TCRdist pipeline. A later analysis defined each TCR beta chain by its CDR3 amino acid sequence plus V-gene family, and excluded reads lacking a unique V-gene family. As a way to deal with suspected cross-contamination and a sequencing artifact, a later analysis dropped under 600 nucleotide sequences that were highly shared and had low generation probability. For each public chain, a later analysis derived a clonal expansion index from normalized ranks of inferred template counts within each repertoire. In a later analysis, generation probabilities were computed with a VDJ recombination model fitted to out-of-frame rearrangements, and the resulting probabilities were checked against IGoR. Hypergeometric tests were used in a later analysis to score TCR-TCR, TCR-HLA and TCR-CMV co-occurrence, with a repertoire-size bias correction applied to the TCR pairs. In a later analysis, false discovery rates were estimated by permuting HLA or CMV assignments 20 times. In a later analysis, co-occurring TCRs were grouped using DBSCAN, and TCRdist sequence similarity was added for clustering within HLA-allele-positive subsets. Repertoires with fewer than 30,000 or more than 120,000 public chains, plus five repertoires with anomalous nucleotide sharing, were excluded from co-occurrence clustering. Imported from immuneACCESS, the table was reduced by TCRdb to in-frame sequences with V and J called. These copies leave out some clones; in studies compared against another copy, an unresolved V gene accounts for under half, and the cause of the remainder is not known. The DNA gave D and trimming, while V, J and clone size come from that table. The sample table records some 130,000 clones; 65% to 80% of these occur just once. The ten largest account for 1% to 1.5% of the sample.

On this clone: The clone's antigen remains unknown. No clone much larger than this one lies a single base away; base qualities are absent.

Trimming removed 0 bases from V and 3 bases from J, leaving 17 bases between the germline ends. The CDR3 covers 17 residues, taking in both the cysteine and the phenylalanine. Only the CDR3 portion is preserved as DNA: 51 bases, with reading frame beginning at the first base. From a lookup of the germline V gene, CDR1 and CDR2 are SGHDT and YYEEEE. This clonotype originated in a male donor in good health and CMV-seropositive. The chain uses TRBV5-6 and TRBJ2-3; possibly the D gene is TRBD1, per 5 matching bases. What was sequenced was PBMCs. The CDR3 protein is CASSLGRTPRRTDTQYF. The bases are TGTGCCAGCAGCTTGGGAAGGACACCAAGACGAACAGATACGCAGTATTTT.